This T cell receptor (beta chain) was sequenced for a study of molecular identifiers for immune sequencing clone quantification. Based on a CD8+CD4-CCR7+CD45RA+ profile, naive CD8 T cells were sorted. TCRdb reanalysed the PCR reads using MiXCR and keeps one entry per CDR3 protein. Among approximately 590,000 distinct CDR3 sequences, about 25% were seen once, and the ten largest hold about 0.81%. The sequencing input was naive CD8+ T cells from blood, with Jurkat cell RNA spiked in. Subset reported: FACS-sorted CD8+CD4-CCR7+CD45RA+ naive T cells. The clonotype was recovered from a human donor in good health. Some libraries in this study had Jurkat cell RNA spiked in.

The DNA for the CDR3 is TGTGCCAGCAGTTCCACTCAGGGGACAGGTCGCTACGAGCAGTACTTC. It specifies CASSSTQGTGRYEQYF. The chain uses TRBV12-3 or TRBV12-4 and TRBJ2-7; 8 nucleotides line up with TRBD1. The CDR3 has 16 residues. Trimming removed 4 bases from V and 3 bases from J; junction bases left unmatched: 11.